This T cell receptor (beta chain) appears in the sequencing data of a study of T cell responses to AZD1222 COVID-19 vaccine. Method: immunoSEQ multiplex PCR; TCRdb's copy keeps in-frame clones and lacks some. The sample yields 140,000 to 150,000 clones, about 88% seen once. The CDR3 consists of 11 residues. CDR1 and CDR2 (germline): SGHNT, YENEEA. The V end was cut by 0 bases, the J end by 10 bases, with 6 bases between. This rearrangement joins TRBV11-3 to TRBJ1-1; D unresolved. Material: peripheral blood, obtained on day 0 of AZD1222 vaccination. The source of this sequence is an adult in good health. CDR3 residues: CASSLELVAFF. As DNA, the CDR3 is TGTGCCAGCAGCTTAGAGCTGGTAGCTTTCTTT. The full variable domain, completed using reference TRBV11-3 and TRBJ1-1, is EAGVVQSPRYKIIEKKQPVAFWCNPISGHNTLYWYLQNLGQGPELLIRYENEEAVDDSQLPKDRFSAERLKGVDSTLKIQPAELGDSAVYLCASSLELVAFFGQGTRLTVV.